This TCR beta chain was retrieved from a study of liver allograft versus peripheral blood T cells (TCRdb year 2020). A note on the overall study: T cell receptor repertoires present within transplanted livers were compared with repertoires in the peripheral blood of liver transplant recipients.

CDR1 and CDR2 are drawn from the germline V gene: MNHNS, SASEGT. The CDR3 contains 18 residues, cysteine and phenylalanine counted. Only the CDR3 part of the read is kept: 54 bases, read in frame from the first base. A distance of 20 bases separates the germline ends of V and J, which lose 3 bases and 2 bases respectively. In its sample, this clonotype comes out as medium-sized (0.01 to 0.1%). Its antigen is still unknown. Base quality data are lacking; no much larger clone is found one base away. Sequencing took place on an Illumina MiSeq. The public reads were run again by TCRdb, first through fastp at Q25 and then through MiXCR, and only productive beta chains were kept. Rows merge per CDR3 protein into single entries with the most common DNA and genes. The sample table shows 8,500 to 9,500 distinct CDR3 sequences, and 20% are seen once. 5.4% of the sample goes to the ten largest clones. General findings and caveats noted by the study authors: The T cell receptor repertoires within liver allografts were reported to be different from the T cell receptor repertoires detected in peripheral blood.

The rearrangement combines TRBV6-1 with TRBJ1-5; possibly the D gene is TRBD1, per 6 matching bases. This clonotype was sampled from a human patient who had a liver transplant. After a transplant, some T cells may be of graft donor origin. The CDR3 corresponds to CASSDGGGRSFGNQPQHF. The DNA sequence is given as TGTGCCAGCAGTGATGGGGGGGGGCGAAGCTTTGGCAATCAGCCCCAGCATTTT.